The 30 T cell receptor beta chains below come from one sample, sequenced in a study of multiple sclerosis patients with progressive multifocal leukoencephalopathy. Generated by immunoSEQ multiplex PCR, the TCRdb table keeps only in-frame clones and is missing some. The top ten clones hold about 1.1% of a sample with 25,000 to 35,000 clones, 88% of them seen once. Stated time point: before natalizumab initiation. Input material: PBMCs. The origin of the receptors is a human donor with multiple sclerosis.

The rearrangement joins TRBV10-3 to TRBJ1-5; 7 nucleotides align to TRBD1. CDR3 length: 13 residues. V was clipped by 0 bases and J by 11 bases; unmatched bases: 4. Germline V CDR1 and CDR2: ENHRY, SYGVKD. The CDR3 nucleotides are TGTGCCATCAGTGAGTCGAAACAGGGGTCCCAGCATTTT. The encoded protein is CAISESKQGSQHF.

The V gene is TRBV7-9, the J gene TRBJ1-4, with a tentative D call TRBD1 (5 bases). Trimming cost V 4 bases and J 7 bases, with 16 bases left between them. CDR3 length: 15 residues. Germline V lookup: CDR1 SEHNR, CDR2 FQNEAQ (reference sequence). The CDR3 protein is CASSSPDRSFEKLFF. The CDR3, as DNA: TGTGCCAGCAGCTCACCTGACAGATCCTTTGAAAAACTGTTTTTT.

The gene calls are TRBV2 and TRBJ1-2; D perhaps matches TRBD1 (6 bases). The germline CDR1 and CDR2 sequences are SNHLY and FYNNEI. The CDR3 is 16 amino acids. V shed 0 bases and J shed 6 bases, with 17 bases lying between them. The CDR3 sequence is CASSEALRGRGDGYTF. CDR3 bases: TGTGCCAGCAGTGAAGCGCTTCGGGGTAGGGGGGATGGCTACACCTTC.

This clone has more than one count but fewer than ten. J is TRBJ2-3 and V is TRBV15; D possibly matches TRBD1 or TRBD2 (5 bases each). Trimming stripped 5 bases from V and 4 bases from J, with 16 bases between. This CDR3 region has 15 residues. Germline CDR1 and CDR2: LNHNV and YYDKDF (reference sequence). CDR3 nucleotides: TGTGCCACCAGCTTCCGGGACCCGAGGGCAGATACGCAGTATTTT. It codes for CATSFRDPRADTQYF.

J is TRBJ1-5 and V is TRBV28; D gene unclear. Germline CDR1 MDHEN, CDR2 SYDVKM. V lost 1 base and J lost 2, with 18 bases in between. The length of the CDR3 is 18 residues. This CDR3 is CASSLSLGARYGNQPQHF. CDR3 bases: TGTGCCAGCAGTTTATCCCTGGGCGCCCGATATGGCAATCAGCCCCAGCATTTT.

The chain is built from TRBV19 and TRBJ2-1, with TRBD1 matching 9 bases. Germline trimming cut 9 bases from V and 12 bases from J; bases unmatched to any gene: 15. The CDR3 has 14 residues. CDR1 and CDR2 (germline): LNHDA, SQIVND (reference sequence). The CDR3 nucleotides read TGTGCCAGGTCCACCGGGACAGGGTATTCTGGGCAGTTCTTC. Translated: CARSTGTGYSGQFF.

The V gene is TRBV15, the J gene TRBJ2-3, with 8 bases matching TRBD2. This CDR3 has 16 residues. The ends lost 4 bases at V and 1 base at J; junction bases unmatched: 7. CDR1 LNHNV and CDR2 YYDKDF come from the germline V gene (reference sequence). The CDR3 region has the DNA TGTGCCACCAGCATCAGACGGGGGGGTGGCACAGATACGCAGTATTTT. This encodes CATSIRRGGGTDTQYF.

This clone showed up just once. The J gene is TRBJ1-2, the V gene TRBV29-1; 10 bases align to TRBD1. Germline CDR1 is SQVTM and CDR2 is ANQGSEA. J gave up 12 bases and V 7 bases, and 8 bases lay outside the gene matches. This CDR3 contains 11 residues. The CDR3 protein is CSALGQGMDTF. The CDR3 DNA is TGCAGCGCATTGGGACAGGGGATGGACACCTTC.

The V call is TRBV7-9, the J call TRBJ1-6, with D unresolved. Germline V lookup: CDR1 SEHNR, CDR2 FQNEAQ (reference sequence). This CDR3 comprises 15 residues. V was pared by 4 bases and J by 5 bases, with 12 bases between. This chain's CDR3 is CASSSFDGHNSPLHF. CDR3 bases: TGTGCCAGCAGCTCCTTTGATGGGCATAATTCACCCCTCCACTTT.

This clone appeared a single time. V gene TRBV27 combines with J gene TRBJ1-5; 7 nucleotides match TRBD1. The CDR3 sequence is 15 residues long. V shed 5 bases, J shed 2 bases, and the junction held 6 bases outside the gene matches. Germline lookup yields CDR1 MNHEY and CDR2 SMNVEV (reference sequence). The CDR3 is CASSLRQGRNQPQHF. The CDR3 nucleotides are TGTGCCAGCAGTCTTCGACAGGGCCGCAATCAGCCCCAGCATTTT.

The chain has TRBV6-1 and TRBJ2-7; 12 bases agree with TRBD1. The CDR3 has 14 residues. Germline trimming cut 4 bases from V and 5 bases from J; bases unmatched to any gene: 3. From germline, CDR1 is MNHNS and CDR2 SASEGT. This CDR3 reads CASSAGTGGDEQYF. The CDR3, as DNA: TGTGCCAGCAGTGCAGGGACAGGGGGCGACGAGCAGTACTTC.

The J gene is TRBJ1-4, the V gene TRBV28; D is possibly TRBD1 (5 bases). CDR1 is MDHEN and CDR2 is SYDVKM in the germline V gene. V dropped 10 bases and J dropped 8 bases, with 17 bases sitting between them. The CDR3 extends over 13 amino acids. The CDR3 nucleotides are TGTGCCATCCGGGGCCCCGGCGGGGAAAAACTGTTTTTT. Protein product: CAIRGPGGEKLFF. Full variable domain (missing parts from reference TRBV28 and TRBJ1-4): DVKVTQSSRYLVKRTGEKVFLECVQDMDHENMFWYRQDPGLGLRLIYFSYDVKMKEKGDIPEGYSVSREKKERFSLILESASTNQTSMYLCAIRGPGGEKLFFGSGTQLSVL.

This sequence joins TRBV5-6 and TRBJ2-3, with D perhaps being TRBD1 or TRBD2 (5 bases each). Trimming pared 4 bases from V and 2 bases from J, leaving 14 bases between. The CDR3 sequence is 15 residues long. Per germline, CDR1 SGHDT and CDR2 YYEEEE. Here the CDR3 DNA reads TGTGCCAGCAGCCAACTAGACAGCCACACAGATACGCAGTATTTT. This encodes CASSQLDSHTDTQYF.

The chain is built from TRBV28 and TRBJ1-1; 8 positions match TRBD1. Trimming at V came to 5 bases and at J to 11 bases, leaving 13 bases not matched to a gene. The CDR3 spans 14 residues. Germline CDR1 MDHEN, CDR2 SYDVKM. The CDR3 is CASSLGAGGARAFF. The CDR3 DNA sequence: TGTGCCAGCAGTCTAGGGGCAGGGGGCGCTAGGGCTTTCTTT.

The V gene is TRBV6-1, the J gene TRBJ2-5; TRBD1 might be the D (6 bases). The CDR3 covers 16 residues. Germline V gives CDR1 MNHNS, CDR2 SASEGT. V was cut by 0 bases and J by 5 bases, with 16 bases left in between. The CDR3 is CASSEALQGVLETQYF. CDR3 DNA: TGTGCCAGCAGTGAAGCCCTACAGGGAGTTTTGGAGACCCAGTACTTC.

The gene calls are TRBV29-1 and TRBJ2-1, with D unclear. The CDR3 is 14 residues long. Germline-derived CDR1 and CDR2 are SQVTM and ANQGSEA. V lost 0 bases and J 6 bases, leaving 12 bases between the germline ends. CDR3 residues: CSVEDMGGVNEQFF. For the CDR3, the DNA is TGCAGCGTTGAAGATATGGGTGGGGTCAATGAGCAGTTCTTC.

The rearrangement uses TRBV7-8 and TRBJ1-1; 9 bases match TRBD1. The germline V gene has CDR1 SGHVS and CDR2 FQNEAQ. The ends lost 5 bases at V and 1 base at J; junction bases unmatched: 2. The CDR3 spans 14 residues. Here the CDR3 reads CASSLDRGNTEAFF. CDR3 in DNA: TGTGCCAGCAGCCTGGACAGGGGGAACACTGAAGCTTTCTTT.

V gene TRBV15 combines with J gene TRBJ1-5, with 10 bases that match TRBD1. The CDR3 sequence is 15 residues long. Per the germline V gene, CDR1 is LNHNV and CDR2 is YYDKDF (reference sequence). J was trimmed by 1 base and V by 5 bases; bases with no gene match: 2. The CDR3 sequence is CATSEDRGSNQPQHF. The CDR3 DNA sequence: TGTGCCACCAGCGAGGACAGGGGGAGCAATCAGCCCCAGCATTTT. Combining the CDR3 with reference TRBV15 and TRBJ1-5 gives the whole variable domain DAMVIQNPRYQVTQFGKPVTLSCSQTLNHNVMYWYQQKSSQAPKLLFHYYDKDFNNEADTPDNFQSRRPNTSFCFLDIRSPGLGDTAMYLCATSEDRGSNQPQHFGDGTRLSIL.

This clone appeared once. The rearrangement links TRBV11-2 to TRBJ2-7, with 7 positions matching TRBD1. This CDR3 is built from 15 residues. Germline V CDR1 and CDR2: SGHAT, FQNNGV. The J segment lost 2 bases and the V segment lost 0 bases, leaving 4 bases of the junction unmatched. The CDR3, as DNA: TGTGCCAGCAGCTTAGAACCCGGGACAGCCTACGAGCAGTACTTC. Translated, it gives CASSLEPGTAYEQYF.

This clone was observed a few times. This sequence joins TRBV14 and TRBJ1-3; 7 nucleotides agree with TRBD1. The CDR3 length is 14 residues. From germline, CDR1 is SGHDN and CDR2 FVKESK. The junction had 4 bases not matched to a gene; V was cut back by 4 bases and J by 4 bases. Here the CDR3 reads CASSPRTGGNTIYF. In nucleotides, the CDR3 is TGTGCCAGCAGCCCCCGGACAGGCGGAAACACCATATATTTT.

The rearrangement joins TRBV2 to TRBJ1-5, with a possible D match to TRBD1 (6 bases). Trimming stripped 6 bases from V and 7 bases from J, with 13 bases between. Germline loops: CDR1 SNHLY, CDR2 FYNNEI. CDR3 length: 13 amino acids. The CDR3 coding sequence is TGTGCCAGCAGAGGGGGGATAGGACAGCCCCAGCATTTT. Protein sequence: CASRGGIGQPQHF.

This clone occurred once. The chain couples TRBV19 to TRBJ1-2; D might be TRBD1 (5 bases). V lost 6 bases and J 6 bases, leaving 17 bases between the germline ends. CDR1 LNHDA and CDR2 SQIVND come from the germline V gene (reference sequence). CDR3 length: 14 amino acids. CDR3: CASRKATGADGYTF. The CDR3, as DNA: TGTGCCAGTAGGAAGGCTACAGGAGCGGATGGCTACACCTTC.

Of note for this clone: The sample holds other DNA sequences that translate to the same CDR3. The CDR3 bases are TGTGCCAGCAGCTTAGGCAGGGGGCAAGGAGATACGCAGTATTTT. Translation: CASSLGRGQGDTQYF. The chain combines TRBV7-3 with TRBJ2-3; 8 positions agree with TRBD1. CDR3 length: 15 residues. Germline CDR1 reads SGHTA; CDR2 reads FQGTGA. The V and J ends lost 2 bases and 5 bases, in that order; junction bases with no gene match: 6.

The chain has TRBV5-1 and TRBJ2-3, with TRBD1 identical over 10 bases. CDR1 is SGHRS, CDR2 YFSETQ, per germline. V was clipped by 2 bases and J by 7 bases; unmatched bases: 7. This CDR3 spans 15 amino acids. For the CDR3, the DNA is TGCGCCAGCAGCTTAAGGACAGGGGGGTTGAATACGCAGTATTTT. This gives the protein CASSLRTGGLNTQYF.

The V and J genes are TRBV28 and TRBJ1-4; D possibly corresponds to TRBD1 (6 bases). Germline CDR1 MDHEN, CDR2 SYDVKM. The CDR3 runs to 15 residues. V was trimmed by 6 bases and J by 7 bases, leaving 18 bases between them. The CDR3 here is CASRTGDRDTEKLFF. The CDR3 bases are TGTGCCAGCAGGACCGGGGATCGGGACACTGAAAAACTGTTTTTT.

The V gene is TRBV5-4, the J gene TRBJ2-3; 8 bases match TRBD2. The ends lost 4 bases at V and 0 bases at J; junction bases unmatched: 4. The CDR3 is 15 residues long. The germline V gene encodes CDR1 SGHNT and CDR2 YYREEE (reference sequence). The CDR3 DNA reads TGTGCCAGCAGCCTAAGCGGGGGCAGCACAGATACGCAGTATTTT. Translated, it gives CASSLSGGSTDTQYF. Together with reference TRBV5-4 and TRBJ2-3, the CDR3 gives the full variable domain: ETGVTQSPTHLIKTRGQQVTLRCSSQSGHNTVSWYQQALGQGPQFIFQYYREEENGRGNFPPRFSGLQFPNYSSELNVNALELDDSALYLCASSLSGGSTDTQYFGPGTRLTVL.

This chain's CDR3 is CASSEGAGSSYNSPLHF. Written as DNA, the CDR3 is TGTGCCAGCAGTGAGGGGGCCGGCAGCTCCTATAATTCACCCCTCCACTTT. J is TRBJ1-6 and V is TRBV6-1; tentatively, D is TRBD1 (6 bases). The V end was cut by 3 bases, the J end by 0 bases, with 12 bases between. Per germline, CDR1 MNHNS and CDR2 SASEGT. There are 17 residues in the CDR3.

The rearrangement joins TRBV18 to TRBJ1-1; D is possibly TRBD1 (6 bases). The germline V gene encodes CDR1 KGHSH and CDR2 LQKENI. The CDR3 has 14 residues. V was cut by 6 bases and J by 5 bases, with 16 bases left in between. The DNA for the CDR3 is TGTGCCAGCTCGGGGGAACAGGGCCAGACTGAAGCTTTCTTT. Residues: CASSGEQGQTEAFF.

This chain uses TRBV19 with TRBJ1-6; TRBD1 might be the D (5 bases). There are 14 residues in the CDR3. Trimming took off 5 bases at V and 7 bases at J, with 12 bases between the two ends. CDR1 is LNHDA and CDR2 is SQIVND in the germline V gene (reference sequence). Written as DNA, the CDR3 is TGTGCCAGTAGTCGCAAAAGGGACAATTCACCCCTCCACTTT. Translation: CASSRKRDNSPLHF.

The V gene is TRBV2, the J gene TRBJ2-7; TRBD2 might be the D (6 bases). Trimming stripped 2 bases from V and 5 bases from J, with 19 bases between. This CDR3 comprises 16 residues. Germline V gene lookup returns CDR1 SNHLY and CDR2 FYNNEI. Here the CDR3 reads CASSESHIGGANEQYF. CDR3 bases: TGTGCCAGCAGTGAAAGCCACATTGGAGGGGCTAACGAGCAGTACTTC.